This is a list of T cell receptor beta chains from one sample in a study of cytomegalovirus exposure and HLA in healthy donors. Only in-frame clones appear in the TCRdb table, and some are missing; sequencing was by immunoSEQ multiplex PCR. Of 170,000 or so clones in the sample, roughly 78% were seen once. Source material: PBMCs. All receptors come from a woman in her forties or fifties in good health and CMV-seropositive. The CDR3 runs from the conserved cysteine through the conserved F or W. D genes are given only for firm matches. Clone size is shown for a subset of rows, as once, few, many or a class of expanded clone.

v_gene: TRBV5-1
j_gene: TRBJ2-1
len: 16
abundance: NA
d_gene: TRBD2
CDR3aa: CASSRRTSGPEGEQFF
CDR3nt: TGCGCCAGCAGCCGCCGGACTAGCGGGCCCGAGGGGGAGCAGTTCTTC

v_gene: TRBV10-3
j_gene: TRBJ1-3
len: 17
abundance: once
d_gene: TRBD1
CDR3aa: CAIKINTGQFSGNTIYF
CDR3nt: TGTGCCATCAAAATTAATACGGGACAGTTCTCTGGAAACACCATATATTTT

v_gene: TRBV9
j_gene: TRBJ2-3
len: 15
abundance: NA
d_gene: NA
CDR3aa: CASSVVPQNTDTQYF
CDR3nt: TGTGCCAGCAGCGTAGTCCCACAGAACACAGATACGCAGTATTTT

v_gene: TRBV2
j_gene: TRBJ2-2
len: 11
abundance: NA
d_gene: NA
CDR3aa: CASKRDGELFF
CDR3nt: TGTGCCAGCAAGAGGGACGGGGAGCTGTTTTTT

v_gene: TRBV20-1
j_gene: TRBJ2-1
len: 11
abundance: few
d_gene: NA
CDR3aa: CSAVTYNEQFF
CDR3nt: TGCAGTGCTGTTACCTACAATGAGCAGTTCTTC

v_gene: TRBV7-6
j_gene: TRBJ2-2
len: 13
abundance: NA
d_gene: NA
CDR3aa: CASSHREGGELFF
CDR3nt: TGTGCCAGCAGTCACAGGGAAGGCGGGGAGCTGTTTTTT

v_gene: TRBV7-3
j_gene: TRBJ1-1
len: 16
abundance: NA
d_gene: NA
CDR3aa: CTSSAQPGTRNREAFF
CDR3nt: TGTACCAGCAGCGCCCAGCCCGGGACAAGGAACCGTGAAGCTTTCTTT

v_gene: TRBV19
j_gene: TRBJ1-6
len: 15
abundance: NA
d_gene: NA
CDR3aa: CASSIIRGYNSPLHF
CDR3nt: TGTGCCAGTAGTATAATAAGGGGTTATAATTCACCCCTCCACTTT

v_gene: TRBV29-1
j_gene: TRBJ1-5
len: 13
abundance: NA
d_gene: NA
CDR3aa: CSVGGNSNQPQHF
CDR3nt: TGCAGCGTTGGAGGTAATAGCAATCAGCCCCAGCATTTT

v_gene: TRBV4-1
j_gene: TRBJ2-7
len: 17
abundance: NA
d_gene: TRBD2
CDR3aa: CASSQGPSGGPPYEQYF
CDR3nt: TGCGCCAGCAGCCAAGGGCCTAGCGGGGGCCCTCCCTACGAGCAGTACTTC

v_gene: TRBV12-5
j_gene: TRBJ1-2
len: 14
abundance: NA
d_gene: NA
CDR3aa: CASGLARNSRGYTF
CDR3nt: TGTGCTAGTGGTTTGGCCCGAAACAGCAGAGGCTACACCTTC

v_gene: TRBV28
j_gene: TRBJ1-4
len: 16
abundance: NA
d_gene: NA
CDR3aa: CASSSPVEGSNEKLFF
CDR3nt: TGTGCCAGCAGTTCCCCGGTGGAGGGGTCTAATGAAAAACTGTTTTTT

v_gene: TRBV29-1
j_gene: TRBJ2-2
len: 15
abundance: few
d_gene: NA
CDR3aa: CSVAAPGGSTGELFF
CDR3nt: TGCAGCGTGGCCGCCCCGGGGGGCAGCACCGGGGAGCTGTTTTTT

v_gene: TRBV5-8
j_gene: TRBJ1-2
len: 14
abundance: NA
d_gene: TRBD1
CDR3aa: CASSRQGGNYGHTF
CDR3nt: TGTGCCAGCAGCCGACAGGGTGGGAACTATGGCCACACCTTC

v_gene: TRBV6-1
j_gene: TRBJ1-4
len: 15
abundance: NA
d_gene: TRBD1
CDR3aa: CAVRRAGTGGEKLFF
CDR3nt: TGTGCCGTCCGAAGAGCCGGGACAGGAGGTGAAAAACTGTTTTTT

v_gene: TRBV9
j_gene: TRBJ2-2
len: 17
abundance: once
d_gene: TRBD1
CDR3aa: CASGTHRDRGNTGELFF
CDR3nt: TGTGCCAGCGGCACCCACCGGGACAGGGGGAACACCGGGGAGCTGTTTTTT

v_gene: TRBV5-4
j_gene: TRBJ2-2
len: 15
abundance: NA
d_gene: NA
CDR3aa: CASSLGNSLGGELFF
CDR3nt: TGTGCCAGCAGCTTGGGGAACAGTCTTGGCGGGGAGCTGTTTTTT

v_gene: TRBV10-2
j_gene: TRBJ2-7
len: 14
abundance: NA
d_gene: NA
CDR3aa: CASSEGPAYDEQYF
CDR3nt: TGCGCCAGCAGTGAGGGGCCCGCCTACGACGAGCAGTACTTC

v_gene: TRBV6-1
j_gene: TRBJ2-2
len: 12
abundance: NA
d_gene: NA
CDR3aa: CASSGGTGELFF
CDR3nt: TGTGCCAGCAGTGGAGGTACCGGGGAGCTGTTTTTT

v_gene: TRBV6-1
j_gene: TRBJ2-7
len: 13
abundance: NA
d_gene: NA
CDR3aa: CASWGLQSGEQYF
CDR3nt: TGTGCCAGCTGGGGTCTGCAGAGCGGCGAGCAGTACTTC

v_gene: TRBV9
j_gene: TRBJ2-1
len: 15
abundance: NA
d_gene: TRBD2
CDR3aa: CASSPYSGGFNEQFF
CDR3nt: TGTGCCAGCAGCCCCTATAGCGGGGGGTTCAATGAGCAGTTCTTC

v_gene: TRBV7-6
j_gene: TRBJ1-1
len: 13
abundance: NA
d_gene: NA
CDR3aa: CASSSVLSTEAFF
CDR3nt: TGTGCCAGCAGCTCCGTCCTGAGCACTGAAGCTTTCTTT

v_gene: TRBV30
j_gene: TRBJ2-1
len: 13
abundance: NA
d_gene: NA
CDR3aa: CAWSVRRVYEQFF
CDR3nt: TGTGCCTGGAGTGTACGGAGGGTCTATGAGCAGTTCTTC

v_gene: TRBV29-1
j_gene: TRBJ1-2
len: 14
abundance: NA
d_gene: TRBD1
CDR3aa: CSVEQQGAGYGYTF
CDR3nt: TGCAGCGTTGAACAACAGGGGGCGGGCTATGGCTACACCTTC

v_gene: TRBV14
j_gene: TRBJ1-4
len: 15
abundance: NA
d_gene: NA
CDR3aa: CASSQVQGIGGKLFF
CDR3nt: TGTGCCAGCAGCCAAGTTCAGGGGATTGGCGGAAAACTGTTTTTT

v_gene: TRBV9
j_gene: TRBJ2-1
len: 15
abundance: few
d_gene: NA
CDR3aa: CASSVAGNSYNEQFF
CDR3nt: TGTGCCAGCAGCGTAGCGGGGAACTCCTACAATGAGCAGTTCTTC

v_gene: TRBV5-8
j_gene: TRBJ1-5
len: 15
abundance: NA
d_gene: NA
CDR3aa: CASRPQGLGNQPQHF
CDR3nt: TGTGCCAGCAGACCACAGGGATTAGGCAATCAGCCCCAGCATTTT